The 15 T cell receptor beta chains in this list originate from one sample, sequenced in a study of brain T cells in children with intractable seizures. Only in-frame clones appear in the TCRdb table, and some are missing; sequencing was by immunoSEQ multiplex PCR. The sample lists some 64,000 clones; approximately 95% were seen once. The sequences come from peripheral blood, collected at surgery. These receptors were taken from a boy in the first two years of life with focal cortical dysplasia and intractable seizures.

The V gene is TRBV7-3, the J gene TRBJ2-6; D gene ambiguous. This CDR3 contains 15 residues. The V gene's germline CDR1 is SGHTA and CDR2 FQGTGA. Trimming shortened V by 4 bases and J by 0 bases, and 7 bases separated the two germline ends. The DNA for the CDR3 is TGTGCCAGCAGCTCCACAGTCTCTGGGGCCAACGTCCTGACTTTC. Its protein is CASSSTVSGANVLTF.

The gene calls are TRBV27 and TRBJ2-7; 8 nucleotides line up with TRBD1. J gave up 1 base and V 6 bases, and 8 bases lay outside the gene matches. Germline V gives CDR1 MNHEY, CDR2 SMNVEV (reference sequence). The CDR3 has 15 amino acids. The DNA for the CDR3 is TGTGCCAGCAGCCGGGCGGACAGGGTTTCCTACGAGCAGTACTTC. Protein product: CASSRADRVSYEQYF.

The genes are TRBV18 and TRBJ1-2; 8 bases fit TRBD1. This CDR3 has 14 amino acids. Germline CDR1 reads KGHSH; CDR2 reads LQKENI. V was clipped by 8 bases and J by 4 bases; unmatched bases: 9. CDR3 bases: TGTGCCAGCCTCGCCCTCACAGGGGGCTATGGCTACACCTTC. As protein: CASLALTGGYGYTF.

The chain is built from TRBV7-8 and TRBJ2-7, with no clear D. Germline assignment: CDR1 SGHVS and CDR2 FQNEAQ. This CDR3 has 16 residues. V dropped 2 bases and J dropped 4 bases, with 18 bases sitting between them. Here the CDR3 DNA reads TGTGCCAGCAGCTTAAGAATCGCAGCGAACCCATACGAGCAGTACTTC. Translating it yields CASSLRIAANPYEQYF.

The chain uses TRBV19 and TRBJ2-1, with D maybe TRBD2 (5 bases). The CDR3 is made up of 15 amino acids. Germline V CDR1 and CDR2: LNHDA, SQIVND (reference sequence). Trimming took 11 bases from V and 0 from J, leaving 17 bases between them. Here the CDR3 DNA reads TGTGCCGGAACGGACTGGGAGAGCTCCTACAATGAGCAGTTCTTC. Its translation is CAGTDWESSYNEQFF.

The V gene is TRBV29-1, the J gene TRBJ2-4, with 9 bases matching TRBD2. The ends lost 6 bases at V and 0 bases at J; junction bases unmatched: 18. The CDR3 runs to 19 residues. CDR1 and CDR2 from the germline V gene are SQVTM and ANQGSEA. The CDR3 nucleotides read TGCAGCGTCGCCCTTAGGGCTAGCGGGAAAATTCTAGCCAAAAACATTCAGTACTTC. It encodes CSVALRASGKILAKNIQYF.

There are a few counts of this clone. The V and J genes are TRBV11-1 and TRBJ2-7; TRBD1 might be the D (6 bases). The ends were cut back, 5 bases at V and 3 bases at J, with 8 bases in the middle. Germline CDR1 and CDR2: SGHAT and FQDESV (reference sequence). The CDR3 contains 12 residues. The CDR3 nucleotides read TGTGCCAGCAGCCGGGACAACTACGAGCAGTACTTC. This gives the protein CASSRDNYEQYF. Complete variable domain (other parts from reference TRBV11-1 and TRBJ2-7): EAEVAQSPRYKITEKSQAVAFWCDPISGHATLYWYRQILGQGPELLVQFQDESVVDDSQLPKDRFSAERLKGVDSTLKIQPAELGDSAMYLCASSRDNYEQYFGPGTRLTVT.

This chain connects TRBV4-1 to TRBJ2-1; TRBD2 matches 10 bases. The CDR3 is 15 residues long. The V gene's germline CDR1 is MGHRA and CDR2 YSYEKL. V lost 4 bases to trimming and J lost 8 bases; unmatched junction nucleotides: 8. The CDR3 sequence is CASSRSGGAADEQFF. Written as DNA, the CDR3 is TGCGCCAGCAGCCGCAGCGGGGGGGCCGCGGATGAGCAGTTCTTC.

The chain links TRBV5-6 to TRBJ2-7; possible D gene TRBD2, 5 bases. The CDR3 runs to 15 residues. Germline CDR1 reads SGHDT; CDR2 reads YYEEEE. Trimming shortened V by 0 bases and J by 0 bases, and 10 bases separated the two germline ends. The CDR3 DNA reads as TGTGCCAGCAGCTTGGGATGGAGGAACTCCTACGAGCAGTACTTC. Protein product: CASSLGWRNSYEQYF.

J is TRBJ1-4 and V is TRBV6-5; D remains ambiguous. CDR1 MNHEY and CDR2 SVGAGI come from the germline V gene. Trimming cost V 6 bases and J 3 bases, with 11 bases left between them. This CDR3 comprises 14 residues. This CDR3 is CASRQPGANEKLFF. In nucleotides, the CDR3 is TGTGCCAGCAGGCAGCCAGGTGCTAATGAAAAACTGTTTTTT.

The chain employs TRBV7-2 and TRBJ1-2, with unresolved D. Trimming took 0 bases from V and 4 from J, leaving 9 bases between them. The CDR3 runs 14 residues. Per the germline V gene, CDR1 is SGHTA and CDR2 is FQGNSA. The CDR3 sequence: CASSLAPALYGYTF. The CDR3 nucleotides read TGTGCCAGCAGCTTAGCGCCGGCCCTCTATGGCTACACCTTC.

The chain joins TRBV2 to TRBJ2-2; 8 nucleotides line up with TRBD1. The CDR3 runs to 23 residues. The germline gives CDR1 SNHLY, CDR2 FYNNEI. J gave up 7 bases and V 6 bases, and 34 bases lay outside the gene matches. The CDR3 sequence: CASRGFWSIESVRTGKRGGELFF. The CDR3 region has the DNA TGTGCCAGCAGGGGATTTTGGTCCATTGAGTCGGTCCGGACAGGGAAAAGGGGCGGGGAGCTGTTTTTT.

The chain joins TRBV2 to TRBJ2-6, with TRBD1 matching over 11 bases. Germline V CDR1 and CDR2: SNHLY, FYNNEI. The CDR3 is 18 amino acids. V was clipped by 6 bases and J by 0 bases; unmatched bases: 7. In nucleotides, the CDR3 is TGTGCCAGCAGGCTTCGGACAGGGGGCAGCTCTGGGGCCAACGTCCTGACTTTC. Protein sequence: CASRLRTGGSSGANVLTF.

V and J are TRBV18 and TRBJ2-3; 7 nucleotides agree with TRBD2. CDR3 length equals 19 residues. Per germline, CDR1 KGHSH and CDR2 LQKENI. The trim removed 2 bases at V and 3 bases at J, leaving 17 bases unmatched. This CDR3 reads CASSPTPFASGTGTDTQYF. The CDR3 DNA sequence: TGTGCCAGCTCACCAACCCCGTTTGCTAGCGGTACTGGAACAGATACGCAGTATTTT.

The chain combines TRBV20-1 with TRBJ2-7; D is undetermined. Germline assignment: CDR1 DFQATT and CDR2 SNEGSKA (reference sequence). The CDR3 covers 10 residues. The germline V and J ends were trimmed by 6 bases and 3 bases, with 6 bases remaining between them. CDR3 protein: CSAKGYEQYF. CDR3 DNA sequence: TGCAGTGCCAAAGGCTACGAGCAGTACTTC.